This T cell receptor (beta chain) was retrieved from a study of CD8+CD57+ T cells in acquired aplastic anemia. The TCR beta profiling, which covered VDJ combination and CDR3 sequence, was carried out using genomic DNA as the template. Using its own MiXCR run on the reads, TCRdb lists one record per CDR3 protein. Of about 190,000 distinct CDR3 sequences in the sample, roughly half were seen once. Germline values: CDR1 SGHVS, CDR2 FQNEAQ. The ends were cut back, 11 bases at V and 4 bases at J, with 24 bases in the middle. The length of the CDR3 is 16 residues. Sequencing was performed on sorted CD4+, CD8+, or CD8+CD57+ T cells (not recorded which) from PBMCs. The sequence was collected from a human donor in good health, serving as a control. The gene calls are TRBV7-8 and TRBJ2-1, with TRBD1 as a possible D gene (6 bases). Here the CDR3 reads CAGLPMRIGQYNEQFF. The CDR3 region has the DNA TGTGCCGGATTACCAATGAGGATTGGACAGTACAATGAGCAGTTCTTC.